This T cell receptor beta chain was sequenced in a study of blood T cell repertoires in COVID-19. Study overall: The study drew acute and convalescent COVID-19 samples from the United States, Italy and Spain. Sources were T cells, B-cell-depleted T cells, or PBMCs; the material itself was cDNA or gDNA.

Trimming at V came to 4 bases and at J to 7 bases, leaving 15 bases not matched to a gene. CDR1 and CDR2 (germline): SGHRS, YFSETQ. CDR3 length equals 18 residues. Original handling: Nucleated cell number was recorded as an estimate derived from reference gene primer amplification. TCRdb's copy holds only in-frame clones and misses some; the assay was immunoSEQ multiplex PCR. That table gives V, J and clone size, and the DNA gave D and trimming. The sample records some 78,000 clones, 84% being singletons. The chain joins TRBV5-1 to TRBJ2-1; 12 bases agree with TRBD2. The source material was peripheral blood. The sequence came from a man aged 45-65 years with acute or convalescent COVID-19. CDR3 loop: CASSKLSLAGGPENEQFF. The CDR3 nucleotides read TGCGCCAGCAGCAAACTTTCCCTAGCGGGAGGGCCTGAAAATGAGCAGTTCTTC.